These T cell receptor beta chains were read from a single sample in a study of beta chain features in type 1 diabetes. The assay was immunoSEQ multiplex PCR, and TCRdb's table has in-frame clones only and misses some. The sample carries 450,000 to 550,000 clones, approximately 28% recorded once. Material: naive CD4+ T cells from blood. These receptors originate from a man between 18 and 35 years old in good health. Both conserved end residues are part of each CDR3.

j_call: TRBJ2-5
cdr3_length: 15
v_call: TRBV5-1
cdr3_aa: CASNPDGPWGETQYF

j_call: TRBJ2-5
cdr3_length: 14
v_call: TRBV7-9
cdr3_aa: CASSFRGRQETQYF

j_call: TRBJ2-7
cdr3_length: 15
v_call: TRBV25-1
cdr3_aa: CASSETSQPSYEQYF

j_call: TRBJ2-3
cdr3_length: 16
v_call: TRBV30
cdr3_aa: CAWNRQSPLGTDTQYF

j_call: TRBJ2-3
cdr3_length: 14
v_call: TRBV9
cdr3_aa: CASSFRDFTDTQYF

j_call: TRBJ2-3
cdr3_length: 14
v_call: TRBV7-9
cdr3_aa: CASSYRQGTDTQYF

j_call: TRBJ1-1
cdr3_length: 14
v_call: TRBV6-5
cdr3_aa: CASSYFQGRVEAFF

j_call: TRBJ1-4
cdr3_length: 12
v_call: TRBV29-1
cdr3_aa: CSVDPGSEKLFF

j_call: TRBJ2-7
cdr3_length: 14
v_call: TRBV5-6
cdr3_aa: CASSDKQGTREQYF

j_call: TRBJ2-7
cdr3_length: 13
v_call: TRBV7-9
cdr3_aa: CASSLAGTSEQYF

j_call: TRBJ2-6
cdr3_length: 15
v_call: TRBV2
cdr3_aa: CASSEASPGANVLTF

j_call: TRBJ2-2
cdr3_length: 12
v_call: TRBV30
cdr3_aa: CAWSNSPGELFF

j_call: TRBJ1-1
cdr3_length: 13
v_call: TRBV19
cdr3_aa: CATRLERNTEAFF

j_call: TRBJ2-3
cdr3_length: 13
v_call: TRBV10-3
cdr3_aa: CATAEREADTQYF

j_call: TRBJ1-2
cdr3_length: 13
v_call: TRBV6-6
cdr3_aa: CASSPMGGYGYTF

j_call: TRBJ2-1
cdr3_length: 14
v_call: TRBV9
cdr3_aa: CASSVGTTLDEQFF

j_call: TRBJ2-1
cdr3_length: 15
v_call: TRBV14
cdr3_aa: CASSHSGRVYNEQFF

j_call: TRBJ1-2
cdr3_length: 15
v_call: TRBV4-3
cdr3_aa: CASSLQAGQGHGYTF

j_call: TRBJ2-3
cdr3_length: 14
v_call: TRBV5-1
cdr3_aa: CASSLEEKWDTQYF

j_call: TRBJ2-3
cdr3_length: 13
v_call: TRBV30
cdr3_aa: CAYAGGIGNTQYF

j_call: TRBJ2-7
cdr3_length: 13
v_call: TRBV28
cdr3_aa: CASSSLREDEEYF

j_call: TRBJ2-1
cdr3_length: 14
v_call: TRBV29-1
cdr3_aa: CSGGGGLEYNEQFF

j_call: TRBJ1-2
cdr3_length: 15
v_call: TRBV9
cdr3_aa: CASSAIGGGSLGYTF

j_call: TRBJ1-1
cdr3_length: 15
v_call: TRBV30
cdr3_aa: CAWTRGRGLNTEAFF

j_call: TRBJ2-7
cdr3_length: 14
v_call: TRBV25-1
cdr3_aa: CASSLRTASYEQYF

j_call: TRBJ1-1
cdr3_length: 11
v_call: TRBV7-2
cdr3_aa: CASTRQNEAFF

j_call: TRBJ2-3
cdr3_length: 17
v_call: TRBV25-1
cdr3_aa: CASSKTGARSVADTQYF

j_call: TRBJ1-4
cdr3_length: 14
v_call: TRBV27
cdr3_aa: CASSQVRGGAELFF

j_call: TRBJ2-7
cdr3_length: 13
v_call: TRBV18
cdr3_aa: CASSPDRVGEQYF

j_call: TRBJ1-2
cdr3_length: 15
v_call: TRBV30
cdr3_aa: CAWSVRRKTGYGYTF

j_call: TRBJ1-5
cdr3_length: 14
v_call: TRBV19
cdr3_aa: CASSIGGRDQPQHF

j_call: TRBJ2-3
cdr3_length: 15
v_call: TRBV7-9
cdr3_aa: CASSFKRIDTDTQYF